This T cell receptor beta chain was documented in a study of regulatory T cells in long-lasting Graves disease. The wider study: Patients with new Graves' disease had used antithyroid drugs below 3 months.

Library construction for TCR beta used iRepertoire HTBI primers and Arm-PCR of CDR3 regions. Each CDR3 protein is one row after TCRdb ran MiXCR on the multiplex PCR reads. In the table there are hundreds of thousands of distinct CDR3 sequences, roughly a sixth of which are singletons. Time point denoted: newly diagnosed GD, antithyroid drugs for less than 3 months. There was RNA extracted from PBMCs, and the TCR library was made from it. Overall study findings and caveats: In persistent patients, shared public clonotypes (under 3,000) outnumbered those in new patients (about 970).

This clonotype was observed many times. Its antigen is unidentified. The V gene's germline CDR1 is SGHAT and CDR2 FQDESV (reference sequence). The length of the CDR3 is 15 residues. V was trimmed by 6 bases and J by 7 bases, leaving 16 bases between them. This sample was shared with a second study, whose subject was T cells in Graves' hyperthyroidism and ophthalmopathy. That publication notes: The TCR CDR3 was amplified in a first-round RT-PCR using the HTBI primer set.

The specimen was peripheral blood mononuclear cells (PBMCs), collected at new diagnosis, from a patient treated with antithyroid drugs. V and J are TRBV11-1 and TRBJ1-6; a possible D gene is TRBD1 (5 bases). The origin of this receptor is a man aged 35 to 55 with Graves disease. CDR3: CASRPSAGQNSPLHF. For the CDR3, the DNA is TGTGCCAGCAGGCCCTCGGCAGGACAAAATTCACCCCTCCACTTT.